This T cell receptor (beta chain) was obtained from a study of shared clonotypes between healthy human individuals. As for the study in general: Each donor's CD4 naive and CD4 memory cells filled three plates apiece, CD8 naive two, and CD8 memory one.

150 to 250 ng DNA, about 30,000 T cell genomes, went into each sorted-subset replicate PCR. TCRdb keeps only in-frame clones here, not all; method: immunoSEQ multiplex PCR. The sample includes approximately 340,000 clones, around two thirds of them seen just once. Losses at the gene ends were 2 bases for V and 3 bases for J; bases not matched to a gene: 2. This CDR3 is built from 14 residues. Germline V gene data show CDR1 as SGHRS and CDR2 as YFSETQ. Subsets obtained from CD4+ cells comprised CD45RA+ naive and CD45RA-negative memory cells. The sample taken for sequencing was memory CD4+ T cells sorted from blood. Documented subset: CD45RA-negative fraction. This chain joins TRBV5-1 and TRBJ2-1; 7 positions agree with TRBD1. This TCR was sampled from a man younger than 40 in good health. The CDR3 loop is CASSFRDSYNEQFF. The DNA of the CDR3 is TGCGCCAGCAGCTTCCGGGACAGCTACAATGAGCAGTTCTTC.